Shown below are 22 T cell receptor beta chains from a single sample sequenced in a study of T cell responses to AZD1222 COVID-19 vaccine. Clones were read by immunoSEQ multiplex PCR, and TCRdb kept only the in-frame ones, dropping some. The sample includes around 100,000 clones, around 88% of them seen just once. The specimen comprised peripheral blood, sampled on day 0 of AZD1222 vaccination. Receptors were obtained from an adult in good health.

The CDR3 reads CASSPRTSGRHHNTGELFF. The CDR3 bases are TGTGCCAGTAGTCCGAGGACTAGCGGGAGGCACCACAACACCGGGGAGCTGTTTTTT. The chain uses TRBV19 and TRBJ2-2, with 14 bases aligning to TRBD2. Trimming cost V 5 bases and J 2 bases; bases outside gene matches: 10. The germline CDR1 and CDR2 sequences are LNHDA and SQIVND (reference sequence). The CDR3 spans 19 residues.

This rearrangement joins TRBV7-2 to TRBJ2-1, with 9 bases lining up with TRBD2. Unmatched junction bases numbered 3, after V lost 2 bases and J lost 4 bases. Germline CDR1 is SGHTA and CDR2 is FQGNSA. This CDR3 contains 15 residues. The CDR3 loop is CASSLSSGMYNEQFF. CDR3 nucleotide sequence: TGTGCCAGCAGCTTATCTAGCGGGATGTACAATGAGCAGTTCTTC.

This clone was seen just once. The CDR3 region has the DNA TGCGCCAGCAGCTTCCGATGGGGGGCCCTGAGCTCCTACGAGCAGTACTTC. It encodes CASSFRWGALSSYEQYF. The chain uses TRBV4-1 and TRBJ2-7, with D perhaps TRBD1 or TRBD2 (6 bases each). CDR3 length: 17 residues. Trimming stripped 5 bases from V and 0 bases from J, with 20 bases between. The germline V gene encodes CDR1 MGHRA and CDR2 YSYEKL.

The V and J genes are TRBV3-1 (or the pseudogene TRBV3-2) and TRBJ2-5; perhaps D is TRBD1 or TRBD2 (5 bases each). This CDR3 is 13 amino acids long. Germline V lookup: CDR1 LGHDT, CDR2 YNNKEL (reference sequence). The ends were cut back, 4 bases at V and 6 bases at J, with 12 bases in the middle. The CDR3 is CASSPQGPQTQYF. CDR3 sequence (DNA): TGTGCCAGCAGCCCCCAGGGACCGCAGACCCAGTACTTC.

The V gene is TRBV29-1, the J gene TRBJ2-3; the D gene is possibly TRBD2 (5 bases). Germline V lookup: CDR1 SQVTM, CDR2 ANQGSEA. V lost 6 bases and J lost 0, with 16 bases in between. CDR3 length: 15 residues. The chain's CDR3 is CSVRGEGSSTDTQYF. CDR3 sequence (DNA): TGCAGCGTGCGTGGCGAGGGATCCAGCACAGATACGCAGTATTTT.

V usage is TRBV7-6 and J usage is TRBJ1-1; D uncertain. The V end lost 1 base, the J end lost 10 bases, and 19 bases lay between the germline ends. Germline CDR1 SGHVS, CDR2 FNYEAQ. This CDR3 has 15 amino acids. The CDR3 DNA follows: TGTGCCAGCAGCTTAGAGGTGGAAGGTTTAAAGGGAGCTTTCTTT. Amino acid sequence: CASSLEVEGLKGAFF. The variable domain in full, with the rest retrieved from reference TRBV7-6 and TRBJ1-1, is GAGVSQSPRYKVTKRGQDVALRCDPISGHVSLYWYRQALGQGPEFLTYFNYEAQQDKSGLPNDRFSAERPEGSISTLTIQRTEQRDSAMYRCASSLEVEGLKGAFFGQGTRLTVV.

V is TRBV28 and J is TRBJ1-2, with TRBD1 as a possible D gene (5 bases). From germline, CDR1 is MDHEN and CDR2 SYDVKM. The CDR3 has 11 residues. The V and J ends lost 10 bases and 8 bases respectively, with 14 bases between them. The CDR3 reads CATRGSYGYTF. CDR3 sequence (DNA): TGTGCCACCCGGGGGAGCTACGGCTACACCTTC.

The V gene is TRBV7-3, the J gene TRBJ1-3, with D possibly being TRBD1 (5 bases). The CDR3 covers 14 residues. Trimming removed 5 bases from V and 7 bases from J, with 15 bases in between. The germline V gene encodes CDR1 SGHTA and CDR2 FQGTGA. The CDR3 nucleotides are TGTGCCAGCAGCCCCCCGCAGGGCGTGAACACCATATATTTT. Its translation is CASSPPQGVNTIYF.

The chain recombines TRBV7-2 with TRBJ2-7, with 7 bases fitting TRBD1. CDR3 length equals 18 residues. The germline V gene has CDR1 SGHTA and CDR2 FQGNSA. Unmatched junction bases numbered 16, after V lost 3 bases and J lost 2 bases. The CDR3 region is CASSFIPIGLTGAYEQYF. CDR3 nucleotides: TGTGCCAGCAGCTTTATCCCGATTGGGCTTACAGGGGCCTACGAGCAGTACTTC.

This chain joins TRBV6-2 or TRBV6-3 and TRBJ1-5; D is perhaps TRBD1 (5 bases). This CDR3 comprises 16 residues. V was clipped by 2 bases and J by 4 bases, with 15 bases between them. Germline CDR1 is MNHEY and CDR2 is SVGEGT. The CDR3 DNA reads TGTGCCAGCAGTTACGTTTCCATAGGGGTTAATCAGCCCCAGCATTTT. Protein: CASSYVSIGVNQPQHF.

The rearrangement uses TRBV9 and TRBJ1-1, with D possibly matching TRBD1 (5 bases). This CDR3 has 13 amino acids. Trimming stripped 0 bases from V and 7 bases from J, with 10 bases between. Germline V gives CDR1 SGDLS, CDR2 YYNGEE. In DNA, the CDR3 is TGTGCCAGCAGCGTAGGAATGGGGGATGAAGCTTTCTTT. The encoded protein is CASSVGMGDEAFF.

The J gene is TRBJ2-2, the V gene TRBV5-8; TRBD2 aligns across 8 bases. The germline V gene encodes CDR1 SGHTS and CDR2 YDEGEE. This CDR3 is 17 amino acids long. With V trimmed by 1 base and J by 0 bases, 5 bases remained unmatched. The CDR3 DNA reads TGTGCCAGCAGCTTGTGGGGACTAGGGGCGAACACCGGGGAGCTGTTTTTT. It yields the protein CASSLWGLGANTGELFF.

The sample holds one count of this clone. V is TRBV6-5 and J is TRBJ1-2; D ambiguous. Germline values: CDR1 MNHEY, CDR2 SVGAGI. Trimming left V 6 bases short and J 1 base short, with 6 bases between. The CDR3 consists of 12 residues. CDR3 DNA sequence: TGTGCCAGCAGACCGGTTAACTATGGCTACACCTTC. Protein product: CASRPVNYGYTF.

CDR3 bases: TGTGCCAGCAGCTTACCCGGGACTAGCGGGAGCGAACAAGAGACCCAGTACTTC. Translated, it gives CASSLPGTSGSEQETQYF. The rearrangement links TRBV5-4 to TRBJ2-5, with 14 bases fitting TRBD2. Germline trimming cut 2 bases from V and 2 bases from J; bases unmatched to any gene: 8. CDR1 and CDR2 from the germline V gene are SGHNT and YYREEE (reference sequence). This CDR3 has 18 amino acids. The full variable domain, rest sourced from reference TRBV5-4 and TRBJ2-5, is ETGVTQSPTHLIKTRGQQVTLRCSSQSGHNTVSWYQQALGQGPQFIFQYYREEENGRGNFPPRFSGLQFPNYSSELNVNALELDDSALYLCASSLPGTSGSEQETQYFGPGTRLLVL.

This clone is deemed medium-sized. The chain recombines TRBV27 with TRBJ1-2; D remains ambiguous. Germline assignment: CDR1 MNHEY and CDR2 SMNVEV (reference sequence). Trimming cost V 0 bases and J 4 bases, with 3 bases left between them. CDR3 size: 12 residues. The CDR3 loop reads CASSLSGYGYTF. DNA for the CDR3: TGTGCCAGCAGTTTATCGGGCTATGGCTACACCTTC.

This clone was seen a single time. The CDR3 DNA reads TGTGCCAGCAGCCCCGGCGAACAGATCGGTAACTATGGCTACACCTTC. It yields the protein CASSPGEQIGNYGYTF. This chain links TRBV3-1 (or the pseudogene TRBV3-2) with TRBJ1-2, with D unresolved. The CDR3 runs to 16 residues. Between the trimmed V and J ends, which lost 4 bases and 1 base, there was a span of 16 bases. Per germline, CDR1 LGHDT and CDR2 YNNKEL (reference sequence).

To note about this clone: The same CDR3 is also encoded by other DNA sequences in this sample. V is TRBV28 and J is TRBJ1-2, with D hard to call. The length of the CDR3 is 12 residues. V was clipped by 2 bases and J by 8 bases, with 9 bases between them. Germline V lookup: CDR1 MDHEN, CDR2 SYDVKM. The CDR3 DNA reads TGTGCCAGCAGTTTACCCACCAGCGGCTACACCTTC. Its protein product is CASSLPTSGYTF.

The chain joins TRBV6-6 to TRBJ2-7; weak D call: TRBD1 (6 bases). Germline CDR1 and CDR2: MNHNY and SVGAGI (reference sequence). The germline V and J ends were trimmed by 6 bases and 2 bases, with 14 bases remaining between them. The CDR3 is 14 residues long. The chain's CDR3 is CASSLLTGTYEQYF. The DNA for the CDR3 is TGTGCCAGCAGCCTACTGACAGGTACCTACGAGCAGTACTTC.

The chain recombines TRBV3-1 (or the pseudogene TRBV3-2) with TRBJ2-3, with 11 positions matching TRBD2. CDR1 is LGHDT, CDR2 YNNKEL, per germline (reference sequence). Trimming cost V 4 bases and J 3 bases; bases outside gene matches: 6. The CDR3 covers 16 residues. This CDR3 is CASSLLAGAGTDTQYF. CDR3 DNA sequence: TGTGCCAGCAGCCTACTAGCGGGAGCTGGTACAGATACGCAGTATTTT.

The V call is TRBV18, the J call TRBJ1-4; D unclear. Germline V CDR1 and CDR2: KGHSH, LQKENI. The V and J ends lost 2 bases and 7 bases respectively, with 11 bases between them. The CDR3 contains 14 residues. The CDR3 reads CASSPMRVGEKLFF. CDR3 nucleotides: TGTGCCAGCTCACCAATGAGGGTTGGTGAAAAACTGTTTTTT.

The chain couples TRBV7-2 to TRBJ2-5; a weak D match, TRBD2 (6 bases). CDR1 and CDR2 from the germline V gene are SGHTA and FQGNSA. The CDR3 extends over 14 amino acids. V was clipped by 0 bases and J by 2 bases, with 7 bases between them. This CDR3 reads CASSLAGGQETQYF. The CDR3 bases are TGTGCCAGCAGCTTAGCGGGGGGACAAGAGACCCAGTACTTC.

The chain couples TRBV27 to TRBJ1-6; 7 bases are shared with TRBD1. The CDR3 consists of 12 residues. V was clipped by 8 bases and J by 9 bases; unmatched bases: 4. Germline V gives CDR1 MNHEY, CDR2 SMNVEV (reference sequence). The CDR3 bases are TGTGCCAGCCGTGACAGGGTTTCACCCCTCCACTTT. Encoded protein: CASRDRVSPLHF.